The sequence of this TCR beta chain was determined in a study of long-term antiretroviral therapy in people with HIV (dated by TCRdb to 2022 to 2024). Looking at the study overall: The earliest samples were collected roughly a decade before the 2015 WHO recommendation for immediate ART, at a time when ART was usually postponed until CD4 counts fell. No cross-contamination during QIAcube processing was shown when test extractions of a monoclonal T-cell line were performed alongside over 25 polyclonal samples. The cohort contributed about 200 cryopreserved PBMC samples from around 33 adults with confirmed HIV infection, collected serially over a mean of about 6 years (range 1-12). Among the 30 or so participants with HIV, eleven were female. This retrospective serial study examined whether starting ART and sustained HIV suppression were associated with changes in the composition and diversity of the TRB repertoire in peripheral blood.

The full study reports these points: Because PBMC availability was limited, only the TCR beta chain was sequenced, with no alpha chain pairing. Expanded TRB clones identified before ART initiation dominated the repertoire at all time points, although this dominance fluctuated and declined in many PLHIV after ART. Narrower CDR3 length ranges were observed in HIV repertoires than in controls, and an antigen-experienced repertoire with only a slight naive shift after ART was suggested by the network structure. No data were available on ART adherence, viral resistance or therapy changes, limiting inferences about post-ART repertoire changes. Starting ART was linked to a significant rise in TRB diversity, yet even with long-term ART the diversity remained significantly lower than in transplant donor controls. Samples dated from the mid-2000s to the late 2010s, and the ART regimens used may be less effective than current ones. Unsorted PBMC were profiled instead of sorted CD4+ and CD8+ T cells because pre-ART samples had limited cell numbers.

The immunoSEQ hsTCRB v3.0 assay was used at survey level resolution to sequence the TRB variable region. TRB sequencing targeted a depth of 40,000-50,000 T-cell genomes per sample. Pooled TRB libraries were sequenced on an Illumina MiSeq with a v3 150-cycle kit. The study's own analysis went as follows. Analysis of repertoires was carried out in R inside a reproducible Nextflow workflow spanning QC, data transformation and analysis. LymphoSeq2, an R package for exploring AIRR-Seq data, was used to implement custom analyses. Several samples that yielded fewer than 5000 total TRB sequences were excluded, so that some 190 HIV repertoires were analyzed. Among the 200 or so HIV repertoires that were kept, around 60 were collected before ART initiation and under 150 were collected after ART initiation. Repertoires were downsampled to 5000 TRB nucleotide sequences, and summary statistics were averaged over 100 downsampling iterations. TRB sequences were retained for analysis only if CDR3 regions of at least seven amino acids were present. Two measures captured diversity: a Shannon entropy-derived clonality score and the Gini coefficient. In repertoire networks, the top 5000 CDR3 amino acid sequences were linked whenever an edit distance of one separated two sequences. Antigen specificity groups and MHC restriction were predicted for TRB CDR3 amino acid sequences with GLIPH2. Known CMV, EBV, HIV or tissue antigen associations were flagged by matching CDR3 amino acid sequences against VDJdb and McPAS-TCR. Pre-ART, post-ART and control groups were compared with Wilcoxon signed-rank tests and Holm-Bonferroni correction. This is the immuneACCESS table as TCRdb keeps it, with only in-frame sequences that have V and J called. A part of the clones is gone; compared with another copy, unresolved V genes explain less than half, and the rest is unexplained. That table furnishes V, J and clone size, whereas the DNA furnished D and trimming. The sample has 21,000 or so clones on record, approximately 90% of them singletons. In total, the top ten clones hold 3.5% of the sample.

In this sample, this clone turned up a few times. The specificity of this receptor is unknown. Base qualities are not provided; no much larger clone lies one nucleotide away. To be included, a participant needed at least one PBMC sample from before ART initiation plus at least two post-ART samples. Every participant with HIV received treatment in the United States of America. Before DNA extraction, cryopreserved samples containing 1-10 million PBMC were thawed and washed. At the time of the earliest PBMC sample for each participant with HIV, ages ranged from about 23 to 60 years. PBMC samples from each participant spanned 1-4 timepoints before ART initiation and 2-8 timepoints after ART initiation, with a median of 7 samples. Serial HIV viral load, CD4+ T-cell count, ART history and demographic data were obtained for every participant. Genomic DNA was extracted from unsorted PBMC with a Qiagen kit on a QIAcube, with processing performed in batches of 12 samples.

The sequencing here drew on unsorted PBMCs, taken 2.3 years after starting antiretroviral therapy. This TCR was sampled from a man aged 55-75 years with HIV.

The nucleotide sequence reads as follows: TGCGCCAGCAGCTTGGTATGGGGCTTAGGTACTGAAGCTTTCTTT. This codes for CASSLVWGLGTEAFF. This chain is built from TRBV5-1 and TRBJ1-1; tentative D gene TRBD1, with 5 bases matching. Sequences SGHRS (CDR1) and YFSETQ (CDR2) are obtained from the germline V gene. Deletion took 0 bases off V and 5 bases off J, with a span of 14 bases between the germline ends. Taken from cysteine to phenylalanine, the CDR3 has 15 residues. This entry keeps only the CDR3 DNA: 45 bases, framed from base 1.